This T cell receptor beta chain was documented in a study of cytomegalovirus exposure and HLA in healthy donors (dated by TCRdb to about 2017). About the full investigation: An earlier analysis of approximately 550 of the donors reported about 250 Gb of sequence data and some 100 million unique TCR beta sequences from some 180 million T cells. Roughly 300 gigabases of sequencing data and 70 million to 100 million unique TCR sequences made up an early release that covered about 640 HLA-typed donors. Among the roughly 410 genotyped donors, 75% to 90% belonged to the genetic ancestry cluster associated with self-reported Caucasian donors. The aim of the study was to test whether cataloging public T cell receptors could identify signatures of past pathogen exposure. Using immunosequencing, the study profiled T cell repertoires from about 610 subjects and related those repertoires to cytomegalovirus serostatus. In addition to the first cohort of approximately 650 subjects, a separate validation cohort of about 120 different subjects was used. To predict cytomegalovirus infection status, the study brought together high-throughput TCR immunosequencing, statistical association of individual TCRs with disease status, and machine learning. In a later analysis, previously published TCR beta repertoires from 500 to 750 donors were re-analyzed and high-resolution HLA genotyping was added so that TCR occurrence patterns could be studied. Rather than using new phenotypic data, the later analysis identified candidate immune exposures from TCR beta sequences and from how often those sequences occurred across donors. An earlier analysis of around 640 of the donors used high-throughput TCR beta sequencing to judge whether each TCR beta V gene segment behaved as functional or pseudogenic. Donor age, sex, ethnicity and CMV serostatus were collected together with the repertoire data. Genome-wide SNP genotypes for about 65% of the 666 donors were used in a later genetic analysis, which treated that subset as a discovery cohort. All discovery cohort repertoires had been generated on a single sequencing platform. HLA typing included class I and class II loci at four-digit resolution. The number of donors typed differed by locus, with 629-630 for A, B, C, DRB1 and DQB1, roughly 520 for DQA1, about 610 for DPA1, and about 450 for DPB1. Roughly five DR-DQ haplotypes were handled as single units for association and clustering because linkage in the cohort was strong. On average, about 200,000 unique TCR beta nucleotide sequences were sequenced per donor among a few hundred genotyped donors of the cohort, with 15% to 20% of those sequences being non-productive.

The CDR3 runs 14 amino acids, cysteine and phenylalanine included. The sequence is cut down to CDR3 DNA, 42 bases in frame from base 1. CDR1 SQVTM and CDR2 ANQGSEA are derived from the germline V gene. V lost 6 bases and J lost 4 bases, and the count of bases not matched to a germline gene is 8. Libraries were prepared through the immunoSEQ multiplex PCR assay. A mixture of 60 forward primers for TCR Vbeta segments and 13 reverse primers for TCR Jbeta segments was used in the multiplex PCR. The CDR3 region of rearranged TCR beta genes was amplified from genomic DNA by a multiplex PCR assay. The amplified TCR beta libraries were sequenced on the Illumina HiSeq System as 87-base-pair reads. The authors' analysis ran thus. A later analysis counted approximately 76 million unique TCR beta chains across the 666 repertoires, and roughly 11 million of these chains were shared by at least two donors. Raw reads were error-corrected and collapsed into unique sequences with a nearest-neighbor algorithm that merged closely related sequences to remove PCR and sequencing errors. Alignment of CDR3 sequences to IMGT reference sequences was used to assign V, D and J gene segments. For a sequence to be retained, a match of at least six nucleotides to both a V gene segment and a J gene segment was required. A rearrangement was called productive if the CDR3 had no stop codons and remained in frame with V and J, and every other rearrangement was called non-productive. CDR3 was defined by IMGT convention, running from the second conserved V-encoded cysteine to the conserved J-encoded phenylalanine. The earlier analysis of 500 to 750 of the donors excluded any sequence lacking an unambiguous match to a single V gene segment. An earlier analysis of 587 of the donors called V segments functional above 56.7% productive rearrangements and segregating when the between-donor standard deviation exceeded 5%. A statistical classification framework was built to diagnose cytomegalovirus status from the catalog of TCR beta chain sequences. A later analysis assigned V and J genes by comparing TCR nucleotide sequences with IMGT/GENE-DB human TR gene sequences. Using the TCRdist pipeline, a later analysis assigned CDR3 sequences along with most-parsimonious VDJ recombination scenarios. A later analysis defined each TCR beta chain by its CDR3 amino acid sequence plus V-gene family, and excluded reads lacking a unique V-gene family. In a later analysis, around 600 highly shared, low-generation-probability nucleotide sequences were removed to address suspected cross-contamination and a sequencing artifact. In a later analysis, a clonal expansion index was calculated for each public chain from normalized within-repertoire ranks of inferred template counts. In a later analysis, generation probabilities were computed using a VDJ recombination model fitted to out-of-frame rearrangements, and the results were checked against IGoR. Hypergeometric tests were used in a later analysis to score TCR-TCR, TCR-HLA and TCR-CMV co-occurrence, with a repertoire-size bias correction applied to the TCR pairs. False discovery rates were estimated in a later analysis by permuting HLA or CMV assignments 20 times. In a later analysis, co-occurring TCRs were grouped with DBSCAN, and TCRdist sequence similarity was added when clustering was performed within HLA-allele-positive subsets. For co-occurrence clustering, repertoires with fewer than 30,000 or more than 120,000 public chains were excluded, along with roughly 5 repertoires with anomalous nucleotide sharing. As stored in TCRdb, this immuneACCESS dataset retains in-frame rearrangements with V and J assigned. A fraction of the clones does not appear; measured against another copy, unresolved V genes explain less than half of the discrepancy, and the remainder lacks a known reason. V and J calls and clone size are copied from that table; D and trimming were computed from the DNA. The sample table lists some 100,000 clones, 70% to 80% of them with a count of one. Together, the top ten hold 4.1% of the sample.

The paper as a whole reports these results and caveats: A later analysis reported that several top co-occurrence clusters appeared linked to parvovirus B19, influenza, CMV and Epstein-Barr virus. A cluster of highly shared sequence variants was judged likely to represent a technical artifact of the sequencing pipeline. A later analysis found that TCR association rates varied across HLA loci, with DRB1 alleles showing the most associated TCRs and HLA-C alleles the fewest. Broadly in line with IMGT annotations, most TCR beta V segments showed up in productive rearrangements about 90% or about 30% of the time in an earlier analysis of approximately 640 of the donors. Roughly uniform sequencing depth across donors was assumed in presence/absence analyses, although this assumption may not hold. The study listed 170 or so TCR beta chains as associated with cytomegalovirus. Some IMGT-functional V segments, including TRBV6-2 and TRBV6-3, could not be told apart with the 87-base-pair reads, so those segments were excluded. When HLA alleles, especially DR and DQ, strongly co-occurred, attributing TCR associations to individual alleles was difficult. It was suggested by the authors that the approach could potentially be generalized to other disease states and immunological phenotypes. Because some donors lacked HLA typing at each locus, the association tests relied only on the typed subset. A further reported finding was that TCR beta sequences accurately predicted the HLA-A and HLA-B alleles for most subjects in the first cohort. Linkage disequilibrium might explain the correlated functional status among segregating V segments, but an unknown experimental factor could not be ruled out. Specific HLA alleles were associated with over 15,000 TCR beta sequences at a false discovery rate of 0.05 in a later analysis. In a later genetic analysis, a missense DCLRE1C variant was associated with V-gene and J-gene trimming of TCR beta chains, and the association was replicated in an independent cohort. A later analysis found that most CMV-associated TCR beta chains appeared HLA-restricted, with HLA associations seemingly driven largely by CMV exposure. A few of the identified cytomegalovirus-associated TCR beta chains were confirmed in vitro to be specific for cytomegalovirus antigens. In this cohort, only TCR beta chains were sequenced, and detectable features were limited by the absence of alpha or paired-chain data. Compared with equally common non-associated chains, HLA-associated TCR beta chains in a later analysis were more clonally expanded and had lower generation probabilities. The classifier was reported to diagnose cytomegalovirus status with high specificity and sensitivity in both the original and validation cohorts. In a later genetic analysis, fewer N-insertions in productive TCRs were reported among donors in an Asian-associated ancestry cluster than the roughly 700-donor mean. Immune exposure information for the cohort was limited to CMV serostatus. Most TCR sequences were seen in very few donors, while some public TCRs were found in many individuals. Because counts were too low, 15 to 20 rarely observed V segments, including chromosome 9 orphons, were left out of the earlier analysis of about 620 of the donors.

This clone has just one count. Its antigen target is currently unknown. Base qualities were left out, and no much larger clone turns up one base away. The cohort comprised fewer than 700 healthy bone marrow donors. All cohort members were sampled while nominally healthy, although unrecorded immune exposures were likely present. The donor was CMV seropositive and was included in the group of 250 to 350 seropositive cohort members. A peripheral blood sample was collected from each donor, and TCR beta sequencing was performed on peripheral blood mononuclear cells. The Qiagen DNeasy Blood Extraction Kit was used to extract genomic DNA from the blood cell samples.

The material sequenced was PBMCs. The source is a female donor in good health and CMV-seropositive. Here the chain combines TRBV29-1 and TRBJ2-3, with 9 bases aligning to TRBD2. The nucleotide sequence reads TGCAGCGTCATTAGCGGGAGAAGGGCAGATACGCAGTATTTT. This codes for CSVISGRRADTQYF.